One sample yielded the 17 T cell receptor beta chains listed below, sequenced in a study of T-cell memory formation after mild COVID-19. TCRdb fed the 5' RACE reads into MiXCR, producing one record per CDR3 protein. The sample records 530,000 or so distinct CDR3 sequences, around 16% being singletons. Sequenced: PBMCs or a T cell subset sorted from them (not recorded which). The source of these receptors is an adult woman who had mild COVID-19 (a few samples of this study predate the infection). Cell type and time point are not known.

This chain connects TRBV3-1 to TRBJ1-1; D ambiguous. Trimming shortened V by 4 bases and J by 0 bases, and 12 bases separated the two germline ends. This CDR3 region has 15 residues. Germline V gene lookup returns CDR1 LGHDT and CDR2 YNNKEL (reference sequence). CDR3 nucleotides: TGTGCCAGCAGCCCCTCGTCGGGGATGAACACTGAAGCTTTCTTT. It codes for CASSPSSGMNTEAFF.

This clonotype was counted only a few times. This sequence joins TRBV12-3 or TRBV12-4 and TRBJ1-4, with D uncertain. V shed 5 bases and J shed 11 bases, with 15 bases lying between them. This CDR3 has 13 amino acids. CDR3: CASSLREGRKLFF. In nucleotides, the CDR3 is TGTGCCAGCAGTCTAAGGGAAGGGCGGAAACTGTTTTTT.

This sequence joins TRBV5-1 and TRBJ1-3; 7 nucleotides agree with TRBD1. V dropped 4 bases and J dropped 3; count of bases not matched to a gene: 7. The germline V gene has CDR1 SGHRS and CDR2 YFSETQ. CDR3 length: 15 residues. CDR3 DNA sequence: TGCGCCAGCAGCAAAGGGACAGACGATGGAAACACCATATATTTT. This gives the protein CASSKGTDDGNTIYF.

The sample holds a few counts of this clonotype. The J gene is TRBJ1-4, the V gene TRBV9; a weak D match, TRBD1 (6 bases). Looked up from germline, CDR1 is SGDLS and CDR2 is YYNGEE. V dropped 0 bases and J dropped 7 bases, with 13 bases sitting between them. The CDR3 length is 15 residues. CDR3: CASSVAVLDSEKLFF. Written as DNA, the CDR3 is TGTGCCAGCAGCGTAGCCGTCCTGGACAGTGAAAAACTGTTTTTT.

J is TRBJ2-1 and V is TRBV7-2; 8 nucleotides line up with TRBD2. The ends lost 7 bases at V and 8 bases at J; junction bases unmatched: 7. The germline V gene encodes CDR1 SGHTA and CDR2 FQGNSA. This CDR3 contains 13 residues. In DNA form, the CDR3 reads TGTGCCAGCACCACGGGACTAGGGGATGAGCAGTTCTTC. This translates into CASTTGLGDEQFF.

The rearrangement joins TRBV7-8 to TRBJ1-2; 10 nucleotides agree with TRBD1. Trimming took 3 bases from V and 5 from J; bases not matched to a gene: 9. This CDR3 region has 16 residues. Germline V gene data show CDR1 as SGHVS and CDR2 as FQNEAQ. Here the CDR3 DNA reads TGTGCCAGCAGCTTGGCCTACGGACAGGGGGAATATGGCTACACCTTC. Translated, it gives CASSLAYGQGEYGYTF.

CDR3 in DNA: TGTGCCACCAGTGAGCGGACAGGGGAAGCTTTCTTT. Its translation is CATSERTGEAFF. The chain carries TRBV24-1 and TRBJ1-1; TRBD1 matches 8 bases. Trimming cost V 4 bases and J 8 bases; bases outside gene matches: 2. This CDR3 comprises 12 residues. CDR1 is KGHDR, CDR2 SFDVKD, per germline.

This clonotype was found a few times. The chain carries TRBV19 and TRBJ2-1, with TRBD1 matching over 7 bases. The germline CDR1 and CDR2 sequences are LNHDA and SQIVND (reference sequence). Unmatched junction bases numbered 12, after V lost 3 bases and J lost 10 bases. The CDR3 consists of 15 residues. The CDR3 reads CASSIGDRDVSEQFF. CDR3 DNA sequence: TGTGCCAGTAGTATTGGCGACAGGGATGTTTCCGAGCAGTTCTTC.

This clonotype was found a few times. The rearrangement links TRBV6-5 to TRBJ1-3; tentatively, D is TRBD1 (6 bases). The length of the CDR3 is 17 residues. V was clipped by 0 bases and J by 1 base, with 13 bases between them. Germline assignment: CDR1 MNHEY and CDR2 SVGAGI. The CDR3 loop is CASSYSTPDRSGNTIYF. CDR3 sequence (DNA): TGTGCCAGCAGTTACTCGACCCCTGACAGGTCTGGAAACACCATATATTTT.

V and J are TRBV10-3 and TRBJ2-7; 10 nucleotides align to TRBD2. This CDR3 has 16 residues. The germline CDR1 and CDR2 sequences are ENHRY and SYGVKD. The V gene end was trimmed by 10 bases and the J gene end by 2 bases; junction bases not matched to a gene: 14. The CDR3 nucleotides read TGTGCCACCGGACAGTATAGCGGGGGGACCGCCTACGAGCAGTACTTC. Amino acids: CATGQYSGGTAYEQYF.

This clonotype has just a few counts. V is TRBV6-1 and J is TRBJ1-5; a weak D match, TRBD1 (5 bases). The V end lost 2 bases, the J end lost 5 bases, and 10 bases lay between the germline ends. CDR1 is MNHNS and CDR2 is SASEGT in the germline V gene. The CDR3 is made up of 14 amino acids. The CDR3 sequence is CASSESREDQPQHF. The CDR3, as DNA: TGTGCCAGCAGTGAATCCAGGGAAGATCAGCCCCAGCATTTT.

The rearrangement joins TRBV6-2 or TRBV6-3 to TRBJ2-7; maybe TRBD1 (6 bases). The germline gives CDR1 MNHEY, CDR2 SVGEGT. The V end lost 2 bases, the J end lost 2 bases, and 13 bases lay between the germline ends. This CDR3 comprises 15 residues. CDR3 nucleotide sequence: TGTGCCAGCAGTTACAAGGCAGGGGAGCCCTACGAGCAGTACTTC. It specifies CASSYKAGEPYEQYF.

This clonotype was seen only a few times. The chain is built from TRBV4-1 and TRBJ2-3; D gene uncertain. Germline assignment: CDR1 MGHRA and CDR2 YSYEKL. V was clipped by 3 bases and J by 2 bases, with 9 bases between them. CDR3 length: 14 residues. The CDR3 nucleotides read TGCGCCAGCAGCCAGGACGGGTACACAGATACGCAGTATTTT. Protein sequence: CASSQDGYTDTQYF.

The sample holds a few counts of this clonotype. This chain links TRBV7-3 with TRBJ2-3; D not resolved. The V gene lost 3 bases and the J gene lost 7 bases, with 8 bases spanning the gap. CDR1 and CDR2 from the germline V gene are SGHTA and FQGTGA. The CDR3 is 12 residues long. CDR3 DNA: TGTGCCAGCAGCTTTGGAAACCATACGCAGTATTTT. Translating gives CASSFGNHTQYF.

This clonotype turned up a few times. This chain connects TRBV5-1 to TRBJ2-5; 8 bases align to TRBD1. This CDR3 has 14 amino acids. The V gene end was trimmed by 3 bases and the J gene end by 1 base; junction bases not matched to a gene: 2. Germline assignment: CDR1 SGHRS and CDR2 YFSETQ. In DNA, the CDR3 is TGCGCCAGCAGCTCTCAGGGGGCCCAAGAGACCCAGTACTTC. It is translated as CASSSQGAQETQYF.

This clonotype occurred many times. The chain has TRBV7-9 and TRBJ2-3, with 7 positions matching TRBD2. The CDR3 runs to 15 residues. Germline CDR1 SEHNR, CDR2 FQNEAQ (reference sequence). After removal of 1 base from V and 2 bases from J, the junction contained 3 bases not matched to a gene. The CDR3 coding sequence is TGTGCCAGCAGCTTAGGCCTAGCGGACACAGATACGCAGTATTTT. Translation: CASSLGLADTDTQYF.

This chain links TRBV2 with TRBJ1-5; maybe TRBD1 (5 bases). This CDR3 region has 15 residues. V was clipped by 3 bases and J by 1 base, with 10 bases between them. Germline V gene data show CDR1 as SNHLY and CDR2 as FYNNEI. The CDR3 sequence is CASSERAGSNQPQHF. The CDR3 DNA reads TGTGCCAGCAGTGAGCGGGCAGGGAGCAATCAGCCCCAGCATTTT.